This T cell receptor (beta chain) comes out of a study of cytomegalovirus exposure and HLA in healthy donors. V lost 2 bases and J lost 6, with 8 bases in between. The CDR3 sequence is 12 residues long. From germline, CDR1 is MDHEN and CDR2 SYDVKM. Despite likely unrecorded immune exposures, the donors were nominally healthy at the time of sampling. Study-level points and caveats: The study had only CMV serostatus as immune exposure information. A missense DCLRE1C variant was associated with V- and J-gene trimming of TCR beta chains in a later analysis, and an independent cohort replicated the association. Earlier results showed most TCR beta V segments being productive about 87% or about 30% of the time.

As concerns this clone: The antigen remains unidentified.

Vbeta (60) and Jbeta (13) primers were used in the PCR. Using immunoSEQ multiplex PCR, the repertoire was profiled, and TCRdb retains in-frame clones only, with some absent. The table records approximately 100,000 clones, 65% to 90% of them present only once. The sequence came from a woman under 30 in good health and CMV-seronegative. The J gene is TRBJ2-7, the V gene TRBV28, with a possible D match to TRBD1 (5 bases). The sequenced material came from PBMCs. The CDR3 reads CASSLPGREQYF. The CDR3 coding sequence is TGTGCCAGCAGTTTACCAGGGCGCGAGCAGTACTTC.